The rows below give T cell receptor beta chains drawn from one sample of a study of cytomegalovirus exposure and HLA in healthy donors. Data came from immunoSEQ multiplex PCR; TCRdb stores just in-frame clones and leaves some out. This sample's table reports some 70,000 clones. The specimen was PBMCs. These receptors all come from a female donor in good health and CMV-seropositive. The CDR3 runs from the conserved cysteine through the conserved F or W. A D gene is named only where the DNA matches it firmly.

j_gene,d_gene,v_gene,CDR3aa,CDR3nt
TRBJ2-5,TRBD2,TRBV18,CASSPRTSGPDGQETQYF,TGTGCCAGCTCACCGCGGACTAGCGGGCCGGATGGGCAAGAGACCCAGTACTTC
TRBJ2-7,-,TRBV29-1,CSVGVGRVADEQYF,TGCAGCGTTGGGGTGGGCAGGGTGGCCGACGAGCAGTACTTC
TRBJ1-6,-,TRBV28,CASRATEYNSPLHF,TGTGCCAGCAGGGCGACTGAATATAATTCACCCCTCCACTTT
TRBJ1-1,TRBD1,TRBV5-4,CASSRGTGGLNTEAFF,TGTGCCAGCAGCCGTGGAACAGGGGGCTTGAACACTGAAGCTTTCTTT
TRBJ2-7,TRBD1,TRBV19,CASSFGQGIRYEQYF,TGTGCCAGTAGTTTTGGACAGGGCATTAGATACGAGCAGTACTTC
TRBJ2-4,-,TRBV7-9,CASSSSPVAKNIQYF,TGTGCCAGCAGCTCAAGCCCGGTAGCCAAAAACATTCAGTACTTC
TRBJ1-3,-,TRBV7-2,CASSWGGRYSGNTIYF,TGTGCCAGCAGCTGGGGCGGACGGTACTCTGGAAACACCATATATTTT
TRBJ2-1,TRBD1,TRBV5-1,CASSSGGPLYNEQFF,TGCGCCAGCAGCTCAGGGGGTCCCCTCTACAATGAGCAGTTCTTC
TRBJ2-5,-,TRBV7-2,CASSRGTAKETQYF,TGTGCCAGCAGCCGCGGGACAGCCAAAGAGACCCAGTACTTC
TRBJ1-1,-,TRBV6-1,CASSERAGLEAFF,TGTGCCAGCAGTGAAAGGGCAGGGCTTGAAGCTTTCTTT
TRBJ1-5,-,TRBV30,CAWSVEAGKSNQPQHF,TGTGCCTGGAGTGTGGAAGCAGGGAAAAGCAATCAGCCCCAGCATTTT
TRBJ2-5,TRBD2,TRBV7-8,CASSFPTSAQETQYF,TGTGCCAGCAGCTTCCCGACTAGCGCCCAAGAGACCCAGTACTTC